This T cell receptor beta chain is from a study of cytomegalovirus exposure and HLA in healthy donors. Study in general: Unique TCR beta sequences numbering approximately 120 million came from around 180 million T cells in an earlier analysis. Study-level results: In a later analysis, several top co-occurrence clusters appeared linked to parvovirus B19, influenza, CMV and Epstein-Barr virus. Information on immune exposure was restricted to one variable (CMV serostatus).

The CDR3 is 16 residues long. The J segment lost 3 bases and the V segment lost 3 bases, leaving 8 bases of the junction unmatched. Per the germline V gene, CDR1 is SGHKS and CDR2 is YYEKEE (reference sequence). Healthy bone marrow donors formed the donor group. The count of this clone is one. Its antigen remains unknown. This PCR relied on a set of 60 Vbeta primers and 13 Jbeta primers. The repertoire was sequenced with immunoSEQ multiplex PCR; TCRdb's copy has only in-frame clones and lacks some. The sample yields 100,000 to 150,000 clones, 70% to 90% seen once. This chain uses TRBV5-5 with TRBJ2-1, with 8 bases that match TRBD2. This sequence originates from a woman aged 40 to 55 in good health and CMV-seropositive. The specimen was PBMCs. This chain's CDR3 is CASSSIPGGDYNEQFF. The CDR3 DNA is TGTGCCAGCAGCTCCATTCCGGGGGGGGACTACAATGAGCAGTTCTTC.